Sequencing of this T cell receptor beta chain was carried out in a study of OX40 agonist ivuxolimab in advanced cancers. Overall study results and limits: Dosing at 0.1 to 3.0 mg/kg was accompanied by clonal expansion of CD4+ and CD8+ blood T cells by week 6.

Notes on this clone: Its antigen is as yet unknown.

Sequenced by immunoSEQ multiplex PCR; TCRdb stores in-frame clones only, minus some. The table lists tens of thousands of clones, more than 80% of them singletons. Trimming cost V 4 bases and J 8 bases, with 15 bases left between them. The CDR3 has 14 residues. Germline loops: CDR1 SGHKS, CDR2 YYEKEE (reference sequence). This specimen was CD4+ or CD8+ T cells sorted from blood, taken in a trial of the OX40 agonist ivuxolimab. The clonotype comes from an adult with an advanced solid tumor such as melanoma, head and neck, liver or kidney cancer. The chain couples TRBV5-5 to TRBJ1-4; D gene uncertain. In DNA form, the CDR3 reads TGTGCCAGCAGCCTCGAACCAAGTAGCGAAAAACTGTTTTTT. This gives the protein CASSLEPSSEKLFF. Complete variable domain (other parts from reference TRBV5-5 and TRBJ1-4): DAGVTQSPTHLIKTRGQQVTLRCSPISGHKSVSWYQQVLGQGPQFIFQYYEKEERGRGNFPDRFSARQFPNYSSELNVNALLLGDSALYLCASSLEPSSEKLFFGSGTQLSVL.